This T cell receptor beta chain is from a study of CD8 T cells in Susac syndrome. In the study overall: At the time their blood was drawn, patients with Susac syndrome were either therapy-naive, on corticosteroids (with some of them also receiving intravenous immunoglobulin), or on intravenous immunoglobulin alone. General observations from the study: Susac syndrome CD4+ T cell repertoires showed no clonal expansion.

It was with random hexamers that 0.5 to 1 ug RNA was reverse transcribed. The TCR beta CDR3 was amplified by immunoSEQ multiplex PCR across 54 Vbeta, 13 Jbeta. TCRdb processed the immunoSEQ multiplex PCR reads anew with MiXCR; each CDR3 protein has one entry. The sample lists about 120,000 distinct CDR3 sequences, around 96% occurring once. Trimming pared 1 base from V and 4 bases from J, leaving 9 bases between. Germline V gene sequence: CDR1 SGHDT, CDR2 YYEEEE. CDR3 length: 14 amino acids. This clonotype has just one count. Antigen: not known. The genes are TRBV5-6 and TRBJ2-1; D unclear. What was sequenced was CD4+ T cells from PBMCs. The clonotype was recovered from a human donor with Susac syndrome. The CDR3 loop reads CASSLLRVYNEQFF. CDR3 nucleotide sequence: TGTGCCAGCAGCTTGCTCCGGGTTTACAATGAGCAGTTCTTC.